The source of this TCR beta chain is a study of blood T cell repertoires in COVID-19. For the study at large: T cells, B-cell-depleted T cells, or PBMCs supplied cDNA or gDNA.

The CDR3 length is 15 residues. CDR1 is PRHDT, CDR2 FYEKMQ, per germline (reference sequence). J was trimmed by 6 bases and V by 5 bases; bases with no gene match: 3. Produced via immunoSEQ multiplex PCR; TCRdb's table is partial and in-frame only. The repertoire consists of about 280,000 clones, with 70% to 90% occurring once and the leading ten covering around 5.8%. The sample was PBMCs or T cells enriched from blood (not recorded which). The clonotype originates from a woman in her forties who had recovered from COVID-19. The chain couples TRBV13 to TRBJ2-1, with 14 bases lining up with TRBD2. The CDR3 loop reads CASSATSGRANEQFF. The CDR3, as DNA: TGTGCCAGCAGCGCGACTAGCGGGAGGGCCAATGAGCAGTTCTTC.